This entry lists 22 T cell receptor beta chains sequenced from one sample in a study of vaccination effects on CD4 cells after COVID-19. Clones were read by immunoSEQ multiplex PCR, and TCRdb kept only the in-frame ones, dropping some. The sample lists 50,000 or so clones, 74% occurring once. The culture ran for nine to ten days, and then CD4+ T cells were isolated. This individual contracted SARS-CoV-2 between March and December 2020, as verified by PCR. Participants each got two BNT162b2 or mRNA-1273 vaccine doses. Antigens of these TCRs are unknown. The sequencing used CD4+ T cells from PBMCs cultured without peptide, collected after COVID-19 vaccination. The receptors come from a human donor who had a prior SARS-CoV-2 infection.

This clone occurred a few times. This CDR3 reads CASSSRRTEAFF. The CDR3 nucleotides are TGTGCCAGCAGCTCCCGGAGGACTGAAGCTTTCTTT. The rearrangement uses TRBV11-2 and TRBJ1-1, with unresolved D. CDR1 and CDR2 from the germline V gene are SGHAT and FQNNGV. This CDR3 spans 12 amino acids. With 4 bases removed from V and 5 bases from J, the gap between germline ends came to 8 bases.

This clone was seen ten or more times. V is TRBV23-1 and J is TRBJ2-7; no firm D call. TRBV23-1 is annotated as an ORF whose role is uncertain. This CDR3 comprises 12 residues. The CDR3 DNA follows: TGCGCTATCCTCCGGACCTCCTACGAGCAGTACTTC. It yields the protein CAILRTSYEQYF.

J is TRBJ2-5 and V is TRBV2; 7 bases fit TRBD2. The junction had 9 bases not matched to a gene; V was cut back by 6 bases and J by 5 bases. The CDR3 consists of 14 residues. The germline V gene has CDR1 SNHLY and CDR2 FYNNEI. DNA for the CDR3: TGTGCCAGCAGGAAGGCGGGAGATATCGAGACCCAGTACTTC. Its translation: CASRKAGDIETQYF. The whole variable domain, filled in from reference TRBV2 and TRBJ2-5, reads EPEVTQTPSHQVTQMGQEVILRCVPISNHLYFYWYRQILGQKVEFLVSFYNNEISEKSEIFDDQFSVERPDGSNFTLKIRSTKLEDSAMYFCASRKAGDIETQYFGPGTRLLVL.

In nucleotides, the CDR3 is TGTGCCAGCAACCAGGGTTTTGGGGACGAGCAGTACTTC. It is translated as CASNQGFGDEQYF. This chain joins TRBV2 and TRBJ2-7, with a weak D call TRBD1 (5 bases). This CDR3 contains 13 residues. Trimming removed 7 bases at V and 5 bases at J, with 15 bases between. Per germline, CDR1 SNHLY and CDR2 FYNNEI.

The CDR3 coding sequence is TGTGCCAGCAGCTTAGAACGCGCCGGCTCTGGAAACACCATATATTTT. It encodes CASSLERAGSGNTIYF. This sequence joins TRBV7-2 and TRBJ1-3; D gene unclear. Per germline, CDR1 SGHTA and CDR2 FQGNSA. This CDR3 is 16 amino acids long. The ends were cut back, 1 base at V and 0 bases at J, with 10 bases in the middle.

The V call is TRBV18, the J call TRBJ2-7; 7 bases are a match to TRBD2. This CDR3 has 15 amino acids. V shed 0 bases, J shed 5 bases, and the junction held 7 bases outside the gene matches. Germline V CDR1 and CDR2: KGHSH, LQKENI. The CDR3 sequence is CASSPPGEGSHEQYF. CDR3 bases: TGTGCCAGCTCACCACCGGGGGAGGGGAGCCACGAGCAGTACTTC.

The chain recombines TRBV2 with TRBJ2-7, with 8 bases lining up with TRBD2. V was pared by 4 bases and J by 4 bases, with 6 bases of the junction left unmatched. This CDR3 has 14 residues. Germline values: CDR1 SNHLY, CDR2 FYNNEI. CDR3 residues: CASSVAGGFYEQYF. CDR3 coding DNA: TGTGCCAGCAGTGTGGCGGGAGGATTTTACGAGCAGTACTTC.

This chain connects TRBV4-2 to TRBJ2-5; 9 nucleotides agree with TRBD1. The CDR3 is 15 amino acids. Per the germline V gene, CDR1 is LGHNA and CDR2 is YNFKEQ. Trimming removed 0 bases from V and 2 bases from J; junction bases left unmatched: 1. The chain's CDR3 is CASSQEQGAQETQYF. The CDR3 DNA reads TGTGCCAGCAGCCAAGAACAGGGGGCGCAAGAGACCCAGTACTTC.

CDR3 sequence (DNA): TGTGCCAGCAGTTTCGACCCTTGGACAGGGATGGAAAAACTGTTTTTT. Its protein is CASSFDPWTGMEKLFF. This chain joins TRBV6-5 and TRBJ1-4, with TRBD1 matching over 8 bases. This CDR3 region has 16 residues. V lost 4 bases, J lost 8 bases, and 12 bases stayed unmatched. Germline values: CDR1 MNHEY, CDR2 SVGAGI.

The chain joins TRBV4-1 to TRBJ2-6, with D perhaps matching TRBD1 (6 bases). Germline lookup yields CDR1 MGHRA and CDR2 YSYEKL. V lost 2 bases and J 2 bases, leaving 22 bases between the germline ends. The CDR3 is 20 residues long. CDR3 in DNA: TGCGCCAGCAGCCAACCATCAGGGGACCGAAACTCGGCTGGGGCCAACGTCCTGACTTTC. Amino acid sequence: CASSQPSGDRNSAGANVLTF.

The CDR3 protein is CASSDLAGTEHSESYGYTF. Here the CDR3 DNA reads TGTGCCAGCAGCGACTTAGCCGGGACAGAGCACTCTGAGTCTTATGGCTACACCTTC. The chain is built from TRBV6-6 and TRBJ1-2, with 7 positions matching TRBD1. This CDR3 has 19 amino acids. The V gene's germline CDR1 is MNHNY and CDR2 SVGAGI (reference sequence). J was trimmed by 5 bases and V by 6 bases; bases with no gene match: 24.

V gene TRBV5-6 combines with J gene TRBJ2-7; no firm D call. Germline assignment: CDR1 SGHDT and CDR2 YYEEEE. The CDR3 has 14 residues. V lost 4 bases to trimming and J lost 0 bases, with 11 bases between them. The CDR3 region is CASSLTWPSYEQYF. DNA for the CDR3: TGTGCCAGCAGCCTCACATGGCCCTCCTACGAGCAGTACTTC. Combining the CDR3 with reference TRBV5-6 and TRBJ2-7 gives the whole variable domain DAGVTQSPTHLIKTRGQQVTLRCSPKSGHDTVSWYQQALGQGPQFIFQYYEEEERQRGNFPDRFSGHQFPNYSSELNVNALLLGDSALYLCASSLTWPSYEQYFGPGTRLTVT.

The chain joins TRBV10-3 to TRBJ2-1; 11 nucleotides line up with TRBD1. CDR1 is ENHRY, CDR2 SYGVKD, per germline. The CDR3 is made up of 15 amino acids. The V and J ends lost 4 bases and 7 bases, in that order; junction bases with no gene match: 6. The CDR3 protein is CAISGTGGFLNEQFF. CDR3 in DNA: TGTGCCATCAGTGGGACAGGGGGCTTTTTAAATGAGCAGTTCTTC.

The rearrangement links TRBV29-1 to TRBJ1-3; no clear D gene. V gave up 3 bases and J gave up 0 bases, with 3 bases separating them. The CDR3 covers 12 residues. CDR1 and CDR2 from the germline V gene are SQVTM and ANQGSEA. The CDR3 is CSVEDSGNTIYF. In DNA form, the CDR3 reads TGCAGCGTTGAGGACTCTGGAAACACCATATATTTT.

The J gene is TRBJ2-3, the V gene TRBV10-1; weak D call: TRBD1 (5 bases). V gave up 10 bases and J gave up 0 bases, with 23 bases separating them. The CDR3 spans 17 residues. The germline gives CDR1 WNHNN, CDR2 SYGVQD (reference sequence). CDR3 amino acids: CATRYLGVIPSTDTQYF. The CDR3 DNA is TGCGCCACCCGGTATTTAGGGGTGATCCCTAGCACAGATACGCAGTATTTT.

J is TRBJ1-3 and V is TRBV3-1 (or the pseudogene TRBV3-2), with D unclear. Germline CDR1 is LGHDT and CDR2 is YNNKEL (reference sequence). V lost 4 bases and J lost 4, with 5 bases in between. The length of the CDR3 is 12 residues. CDR3 coding DNA: TGTGCCAGCAGCCTAAACGGAAACACCATATATTTT. Residues: CASSLNGNTIYF.

The chain employs TRBV4-2 and TRBJ2-7, with 8 bases fitting TRBD2. Germline loops: CDR1 LGHNA, CDR2 YNFKEQ. The CDR3 totals 16 residues. V shed 1 base and J 5 bases; nucleotides not matched to a gene: 10. CDR3 sequence (DNA): TGTGCCAGCAGCCAAGGCGGGAGGACTTACGTACACGAGCAGTACTTC. It codes for CASSQGGRTYVHEQYF.

The J gene is TRBJ1-5, the V gene TRBV27, with D perhaps TRBD1 (5 bases). Trimming took off 8 bases at V and 7 bases at J, with 18 bases between the two ends. Germline V gives CDR1 MNHEY, CDR2 SMNVEV (reference sequence). The CDR3 runs 14 residues. This chain's CDR3 is CASRRGGEHQPQHF. Written as DNA, the CDR3 is TGTGCCAGCCGCCGGGGGGGGGAACACCAGCCCCAGCATTTT.

The rearrangement links TRBV12-3 or TRBV12-4 to TRBJ2-7, with D hard to call. This CDR3 spans 13 amino acids. The V and J ends lost 7 bases and 3 bases respectively, with 13 bases between them. The CDR3 DNA is TGTGCCAGCACCTGGACCGCTGGCTACGAGCAGTACTTC. This gives the protein CASTWTAGYEQYF.

The V and J genes are TRBV7-6 and TRBJ2-5; D remains ambiguous. Germline V CDR1 and CDR2: SGHVS, FNYEAQ. V was clipped by 2 bases and J by 4 bases, with 14 bases between them. CDR3 length: 15 amino acids. CDR3 nucleotide sequence: TGTGCCAGCAGCTTAATCGGTCGCGAGGCAGAGACCCAGTACTTC. It specifies CASSLIGREAETQYF.

CDR3 sequence (DNA): TGTGCCAGCAGCTTTATGCCAGCGGGAACAGATACGCAGTATTTT. Its protein is CASSFMPAGTDTQYF. J is TRBJ2-3 and V is TRBV11-3, with 7 bases that match TRBD2. The CDR3 sequence is 15 residues long. V dropped 3 bases and J dropped 3; count of bases not matched to a gene: 6. Per germline, CDR1 SGHNT and CDR2 YENEEA.

The J gene is TRBJ1-5, the V gene TRBV5-5; D uncertain. CDR3 size: 15 residues. The V gene lost 1 base and the J gene lost 5 bases, with 13 bases spanning the gap. The germline gives CDR1 SGHKS, CDR2 YYEKEE (reference sequence). CDR3 in amino acids: CASSLRVGVDQPQHF. In DNA, the CDR3 is TGTGCCAGCAGCTTGCGGGTTGGGGTCGATCAGCCCCAGCATTTT.